The 6 T cell receptor beta chains in this list originate from one sample, sequenced in a study of metastatic and nonmetastatic thyroid tumors. TCRdb reanalyzed the PCR reads via MiXCR. This sample has some 28,000 clones, with 20% to 25% found just once. Nobody among the patients had been given any treatment before thyroid surgery. The sample taken for sequencing was blood. These receptors all come from a female donor with papillary thyroid cancer or a benign thyroid nodule (not recorded which). Some clones in this sample may be carry-over from other donors' samples.

CDR3 amino acids: CTCSQDTDNEQFF. The CDR3 bases are TGCACCTGCAGCCAAGATACGGACAATGAGCAGTTCTTC. The chain recombines TRBV4-1 with TRBJ2-1, with D hard to call. The CDR3 totals 13 residues. The germline V gene encodes CDR1 MGHRA and CDR2 YSYEKL.

This clone turned up a few times. The chain combines TRBV9 with TRBJ1-3, with TRBD1 identical over 7 bases. V shed 3 bases and J 4 bases; nucleotides not matched to a gene: 7. The CDR3 is made up of 15 amino acids. Germline CDR1 SGDLS, CDR2 YYNGEE. CDR3 sequence: CASSAETGHGNTIYF. The CDR3 DNA is TGTGCCAGCAGCGCCGAGACAGGGCACGGAAACACCATATATTTT.

J is TRBJ1-2 and V is TRBV6-1, with D possibly TRBD1 on 5 matching bases. Between the trimmed V and J ends, which lost 7 bases and 1 base, there was a span of 10 bases. The CDR3 length is 13 residues. The germline V gene encodes CDR1 MNHNS and CDR2 SASEGT. In DNA, the CDR3 is TGTGCCAGCAAGGAGGGGTTTAACTATGGCTACACCTTC. It encodes CASKEGFNYGYTF.

This clone was detected once. V is TRBV5-1 and J is TRBJ1-3, with D tentatively TRBD1 (5 bases). Trimming left V 2 bases short and J 2 bases short, with 20 bases between. Per germline, CDR1 SGHRS and CDR2 YFSETQ. The CDR3 is 18 amino acids. CDR3 sequence: CASSFGATGTEPGNTIYF. CDR3 sequence (DNA): TGCGCCAGCAGCTTTGGGGCGACGGGAACAGAGCCTGGAAACACCATATATTTT.

The chain is built from TRBV24-1 and TRBJ2-6, with D hard to call. V lost 4 bases and J lost 0, with 3 bases in between. Germline lookup yields CDR1 KGHDR and CDR2 SFDVKD. The CDR3 has 14 residues. CDR3 amino acids: CATSDPSGANVLTF. The DNA for the CDR3 is TGTGCCACCAGTGACCCCTCTGGGGCCAACGTCCTGACTTTC.

This clone was recorded at least ten times. The CDR3 here is CASRSAMGRPPRYDTQYF. DNA for the CDR3: TGTGCCAGCAGGAGCGCGATGGGCAGGCCACCTCGTTATGATACGCAGTATTTT. The J gene is TRBJ2-3, the V gene TRBV6-1, with D hard to call. Trimming left V 6 bases short and J 6 bases short, with 28 bases between. Germline-derived CDR1 and CDR2 are MNHNS and SASEGT. The CDR3 has 18 amino acids.